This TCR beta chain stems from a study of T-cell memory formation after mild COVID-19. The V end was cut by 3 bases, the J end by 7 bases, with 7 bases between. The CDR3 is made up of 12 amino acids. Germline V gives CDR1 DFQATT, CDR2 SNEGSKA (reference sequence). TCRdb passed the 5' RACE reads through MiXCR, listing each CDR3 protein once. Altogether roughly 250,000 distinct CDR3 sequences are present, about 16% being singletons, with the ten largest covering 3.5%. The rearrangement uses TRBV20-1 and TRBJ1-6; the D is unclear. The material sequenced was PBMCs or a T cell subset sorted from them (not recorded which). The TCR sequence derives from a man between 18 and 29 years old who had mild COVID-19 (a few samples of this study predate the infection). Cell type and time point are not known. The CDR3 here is CSARAGNSPLHF. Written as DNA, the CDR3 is TGCAGTGCTAGGGCGGGGAATTCACCCCTCCACTTT.